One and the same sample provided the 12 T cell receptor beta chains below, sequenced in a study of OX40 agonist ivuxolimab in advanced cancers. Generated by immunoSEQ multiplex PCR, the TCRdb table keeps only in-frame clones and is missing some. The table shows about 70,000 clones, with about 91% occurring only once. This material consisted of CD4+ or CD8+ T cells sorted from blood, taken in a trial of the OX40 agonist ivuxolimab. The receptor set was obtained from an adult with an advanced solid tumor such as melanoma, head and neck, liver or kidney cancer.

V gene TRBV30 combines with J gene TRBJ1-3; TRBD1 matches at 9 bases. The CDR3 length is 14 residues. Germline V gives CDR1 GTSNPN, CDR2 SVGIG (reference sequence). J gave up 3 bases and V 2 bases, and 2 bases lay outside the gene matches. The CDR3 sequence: CAWSRDRDGNTIYF. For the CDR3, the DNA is TGTGCCTGGAGTAGGGACAGGGATGGAAACACCATATATTTT. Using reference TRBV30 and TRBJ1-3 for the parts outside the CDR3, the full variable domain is SQTIHQWPATLVQPVGSPLSLECTVEGTSNPNLYWYRQAAGRGLQLLFYSVGIGQISSEVPQNLSASRPQDRQFILSSKKLLLSDSGFYLCAWSRDRDGNTIYFGEGSWLTVV.

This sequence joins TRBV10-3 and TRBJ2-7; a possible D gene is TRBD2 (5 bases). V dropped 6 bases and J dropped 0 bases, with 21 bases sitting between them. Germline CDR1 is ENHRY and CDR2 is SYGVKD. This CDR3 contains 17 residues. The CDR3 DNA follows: TGTGCCATCAGAGAGACTCACCACAGTGGGAGCTCCTACGAGCAGTACTTC. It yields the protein CAIRETHHSGSSYEQYF.

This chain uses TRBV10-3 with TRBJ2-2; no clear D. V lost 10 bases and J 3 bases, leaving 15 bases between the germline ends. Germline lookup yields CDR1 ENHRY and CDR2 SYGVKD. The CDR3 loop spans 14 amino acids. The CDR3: CATISPSDTGELFF. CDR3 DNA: TGTGCCACCATCAGTCCCAGTGACACCGGGGAGCTGTTTTTT.

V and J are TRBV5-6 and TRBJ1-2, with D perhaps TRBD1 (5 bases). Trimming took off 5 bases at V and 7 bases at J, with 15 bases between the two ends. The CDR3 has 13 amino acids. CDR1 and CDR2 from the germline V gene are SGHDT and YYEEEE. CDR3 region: CASRPRYGGGYTF. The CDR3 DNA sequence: TGTGCCAGCAGGCCGAGATACGGGGGTGGCTACACCTTC.

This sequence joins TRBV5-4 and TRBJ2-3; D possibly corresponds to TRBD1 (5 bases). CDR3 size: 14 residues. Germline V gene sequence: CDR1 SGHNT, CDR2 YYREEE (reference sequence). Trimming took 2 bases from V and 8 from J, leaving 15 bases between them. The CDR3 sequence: CASSLNPSQATQYF. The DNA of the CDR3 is TGTGCCAGCAGCTTAAATCCTTCACAGGCTACGCAGTATTTT.

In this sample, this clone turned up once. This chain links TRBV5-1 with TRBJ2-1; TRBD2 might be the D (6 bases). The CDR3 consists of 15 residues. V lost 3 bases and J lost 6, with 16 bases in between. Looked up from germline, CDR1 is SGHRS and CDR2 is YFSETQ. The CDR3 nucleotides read TGCGCCAGCAGCTCGGTGGCGGGATCAATCAATGAGCAGTTCTTC. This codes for CASSSVAGSINEQFF. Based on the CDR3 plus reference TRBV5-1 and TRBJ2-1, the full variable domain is KAGVTQTPRYLIKTRGQQVTLSCSPISGHRSVSWYQQTPGQGLQFLFEYFSETQRNKGNFPGRFSGRQFSNSRSEMNVSTLELGDSALYLCASSSVAGSINEQFFGPGTRLTVL.

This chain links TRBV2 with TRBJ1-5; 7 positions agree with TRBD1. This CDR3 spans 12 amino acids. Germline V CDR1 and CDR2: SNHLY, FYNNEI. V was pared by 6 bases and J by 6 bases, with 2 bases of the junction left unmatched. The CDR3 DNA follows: TGTGCCAGCAGACAGGGGAGTCAGCCCCAGCATTTT. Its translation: CASRQGSQPQHF.

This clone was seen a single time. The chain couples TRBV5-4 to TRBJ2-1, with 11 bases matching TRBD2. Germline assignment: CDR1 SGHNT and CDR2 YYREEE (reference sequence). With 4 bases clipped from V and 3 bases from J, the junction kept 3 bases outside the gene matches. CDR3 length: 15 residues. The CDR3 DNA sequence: TGTGCCAGCAGCCGGGGACTAGCGGACTACAATGAGCAGTTCTTC. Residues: CASSRGLADYNEQFF.

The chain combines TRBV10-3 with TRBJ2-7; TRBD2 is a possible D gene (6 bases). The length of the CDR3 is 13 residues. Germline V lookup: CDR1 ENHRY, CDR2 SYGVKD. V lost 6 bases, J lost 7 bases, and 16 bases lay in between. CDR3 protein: CAIRGLATGEQYF. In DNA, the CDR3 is TGTGCCATCAGGGGACTTGCGACGGGGGAGCAGTACTTC.

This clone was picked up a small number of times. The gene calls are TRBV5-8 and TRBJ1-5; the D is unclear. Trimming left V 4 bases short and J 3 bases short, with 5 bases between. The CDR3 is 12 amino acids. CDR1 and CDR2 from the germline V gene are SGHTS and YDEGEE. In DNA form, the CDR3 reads TGTGCCAGCAGCCATTTCAATCAGCCCCAGCATTTT. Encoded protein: CASSHFNQPQHF.

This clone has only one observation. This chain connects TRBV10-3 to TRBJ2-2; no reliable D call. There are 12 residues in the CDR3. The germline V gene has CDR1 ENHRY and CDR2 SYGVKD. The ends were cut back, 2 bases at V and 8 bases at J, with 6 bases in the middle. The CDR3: CAISEARGELFF. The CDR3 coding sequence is TGTGCCATCAGTGAGGCGAGGGGGGAGCTGTTTTTT.

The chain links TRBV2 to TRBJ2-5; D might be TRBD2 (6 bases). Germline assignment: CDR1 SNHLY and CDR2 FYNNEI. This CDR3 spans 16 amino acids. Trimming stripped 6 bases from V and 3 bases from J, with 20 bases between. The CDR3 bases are TGTGCCAGCAGCCCCATAGGGACTCCGGCAGAAGAGACCCAGTACTTC. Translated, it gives CASSPIGTPAEETQYF.